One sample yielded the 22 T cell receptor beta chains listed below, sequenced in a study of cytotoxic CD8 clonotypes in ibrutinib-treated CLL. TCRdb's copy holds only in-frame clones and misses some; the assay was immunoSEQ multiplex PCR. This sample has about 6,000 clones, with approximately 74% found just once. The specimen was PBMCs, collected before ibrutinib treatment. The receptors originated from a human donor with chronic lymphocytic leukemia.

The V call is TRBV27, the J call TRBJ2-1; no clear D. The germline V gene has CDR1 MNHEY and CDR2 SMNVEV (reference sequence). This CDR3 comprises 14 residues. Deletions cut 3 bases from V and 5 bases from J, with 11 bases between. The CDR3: CASSFFSPNNEQFF. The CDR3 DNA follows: TGTGCCAGCAGTTTCTTTAGCCCCAACAATGAGCAGTTCTTC.

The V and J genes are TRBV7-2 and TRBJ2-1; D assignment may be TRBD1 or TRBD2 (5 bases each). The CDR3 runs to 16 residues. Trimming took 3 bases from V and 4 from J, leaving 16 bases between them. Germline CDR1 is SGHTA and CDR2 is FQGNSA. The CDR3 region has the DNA TGTGCCAGCAGCTTGGGACCGGGACCGGCTTACAATGAGCAGTTCTTC. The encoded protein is CASSLGPGPAYNEQFF.

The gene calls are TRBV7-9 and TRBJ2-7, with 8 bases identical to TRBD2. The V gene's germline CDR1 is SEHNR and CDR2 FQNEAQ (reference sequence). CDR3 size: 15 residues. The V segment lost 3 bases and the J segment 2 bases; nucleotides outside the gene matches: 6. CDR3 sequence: CASSFTRAGAYEQYF. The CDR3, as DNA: TGTGCCAGCAGCTTCACCCGAGCGGGAGCCTACGAGCAGTACTTC.

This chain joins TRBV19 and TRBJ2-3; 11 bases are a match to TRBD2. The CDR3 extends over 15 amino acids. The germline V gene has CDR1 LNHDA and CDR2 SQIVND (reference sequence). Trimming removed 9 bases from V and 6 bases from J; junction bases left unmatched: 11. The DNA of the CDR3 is TGTGCCAGCCGCAGGGAGGCTAGCGGGAGGGATACGCAGTATTTT. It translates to CASRREASGRDTQYF.

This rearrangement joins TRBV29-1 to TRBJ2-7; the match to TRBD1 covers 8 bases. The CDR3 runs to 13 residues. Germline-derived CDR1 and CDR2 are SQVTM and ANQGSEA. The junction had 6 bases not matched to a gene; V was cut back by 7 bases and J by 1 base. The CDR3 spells CSARQGPSYEQYF. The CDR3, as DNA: TGCAGCGCAAGACAGGGGCCTTCCTACGAGCAGTACTTC.

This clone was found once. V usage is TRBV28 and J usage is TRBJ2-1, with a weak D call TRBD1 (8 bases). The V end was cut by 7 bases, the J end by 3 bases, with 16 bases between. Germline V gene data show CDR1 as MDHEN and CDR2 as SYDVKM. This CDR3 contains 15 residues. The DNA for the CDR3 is TGTGCCAGCATTTCACAGGGGGGGATCTACAATGAGCAGTTCTTC. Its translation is CASISQGGIYNEQFF.

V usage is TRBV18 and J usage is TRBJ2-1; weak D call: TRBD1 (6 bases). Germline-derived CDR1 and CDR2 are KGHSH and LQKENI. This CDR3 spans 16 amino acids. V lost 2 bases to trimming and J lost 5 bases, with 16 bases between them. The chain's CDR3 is CASSPNWQGLNNEQFF. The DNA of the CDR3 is TGTGCCAGCTCACCAAATTGGCAGGGGTTAAACAATGAGCAGTTCTTC.

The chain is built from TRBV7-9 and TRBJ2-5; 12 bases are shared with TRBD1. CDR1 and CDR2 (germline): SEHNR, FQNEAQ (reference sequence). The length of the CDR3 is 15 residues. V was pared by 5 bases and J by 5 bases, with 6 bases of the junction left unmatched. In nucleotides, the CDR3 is TGTGCCAGCAGCCGGGGACAGGGGGCGGTGGAGACCCAGTACTTC. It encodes CASSRGQGAVETQYF.

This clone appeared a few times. CDR3 nucleotides: TGTGCCAGCAGTGAATTGGGGTACGGATCTTTGGGCTACACCTTC. This gives the protein CASSELGYGSLGYTF. The chain uses TRBV2 and TRBJ1-2; no reliable D call. The CDR3 covers 15 residues. Germline values: CDR1 SNHLY, CDR2 FYNNEI. V was trimmed by 2 bases and J by 8 bases, leaving 18 bases between them.

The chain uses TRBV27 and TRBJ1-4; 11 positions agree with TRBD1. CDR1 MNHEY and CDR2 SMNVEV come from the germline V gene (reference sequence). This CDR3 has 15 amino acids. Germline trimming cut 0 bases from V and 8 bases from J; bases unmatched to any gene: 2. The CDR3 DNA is TGTGCCAGCAGTTTATCGGGACAGGGGGAAGAAAAACTGTTTTTT. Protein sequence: CASSLSGQGEEKLFF.

The CDR3 is CASTGAYGYTF. The CDR3 region has the DNA TGTGCCAGTACGGGCGCCTATGGCTACACCTTC. The genes are TRBV19 and TRBJ1-2; D is unresolved. The length of the CDR3 is 11 residues. Germline CDR1 and CDR2: LNHDA and SQIVND (reference sequence). V was trimmed by 7 bases and J by 4 bases, leaving 7 bases between them. The full variable domain, its missing parts supplied by reference TRBV19 and TRBJ1-2, is DGGITQSPKYLFRKEGQNVTLSCEQNLNHDAMYWYRQDPGQGLRLIYYSQIVNDFQKGDIAEGYSVSREKKESFPLTVTSAQKNPTAFYLCASTGAYGYTFGSGTRLTVV.

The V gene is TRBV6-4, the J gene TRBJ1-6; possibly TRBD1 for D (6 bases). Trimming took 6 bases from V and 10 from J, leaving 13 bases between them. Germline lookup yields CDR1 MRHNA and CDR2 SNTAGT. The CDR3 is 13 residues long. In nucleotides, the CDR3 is TGTGCCAGCAGGGGGGCTTCGGGATCACCCCTCCACTTT. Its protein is CASRGASGSPLHF.

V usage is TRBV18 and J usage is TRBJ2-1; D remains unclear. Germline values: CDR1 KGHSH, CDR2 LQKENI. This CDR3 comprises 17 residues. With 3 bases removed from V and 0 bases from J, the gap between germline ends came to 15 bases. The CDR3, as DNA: TGTGCCAGCTCACCCCGTGGCTCCCCAATCTCCTACAATGAGCAGTTCTTC. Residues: CASSPRGSPISYNEQFF.

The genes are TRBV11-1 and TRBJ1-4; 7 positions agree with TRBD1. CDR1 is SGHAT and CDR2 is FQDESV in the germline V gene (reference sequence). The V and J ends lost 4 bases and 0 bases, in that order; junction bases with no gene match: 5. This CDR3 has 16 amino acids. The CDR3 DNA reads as TGTGCCAGCAGCTCGACAGGGACGGCAACTAATGAAAAACTGTTTTTT. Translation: CASSSTGTATNEKLFF.

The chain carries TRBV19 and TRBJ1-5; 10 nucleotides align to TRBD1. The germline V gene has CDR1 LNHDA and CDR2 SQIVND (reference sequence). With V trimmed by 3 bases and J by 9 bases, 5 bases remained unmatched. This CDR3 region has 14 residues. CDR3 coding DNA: TGTGCCAGTAGTATCGGACAGGGGGGCGCGCCCCAGCATTTT. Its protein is CASSIGQGGAPQHF.

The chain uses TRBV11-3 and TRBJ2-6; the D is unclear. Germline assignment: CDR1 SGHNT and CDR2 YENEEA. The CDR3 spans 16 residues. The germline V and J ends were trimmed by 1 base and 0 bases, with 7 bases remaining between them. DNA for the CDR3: TGTGCCAGCAGCTTAGGACTGTACTCTGGGGCCAACGTCCTGACTTTC. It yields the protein CASSLGLYSGANVLTF.

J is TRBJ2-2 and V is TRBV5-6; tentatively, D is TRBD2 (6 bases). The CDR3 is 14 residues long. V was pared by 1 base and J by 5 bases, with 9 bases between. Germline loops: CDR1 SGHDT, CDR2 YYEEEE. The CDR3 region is CASSLWGVTGELFF. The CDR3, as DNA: TGTGCCAGCAGCTTGTGGGGGGTGACCGGGGAGCTGTTTTTT.

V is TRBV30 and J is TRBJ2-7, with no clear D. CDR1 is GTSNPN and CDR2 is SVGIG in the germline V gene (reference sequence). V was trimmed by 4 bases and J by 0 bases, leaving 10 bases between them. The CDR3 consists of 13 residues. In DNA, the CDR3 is TGTGCCTGGACGTTGTTGAGCTCCTACGAGCAGTACTTC. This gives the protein CAWTLLSSYEQYF.

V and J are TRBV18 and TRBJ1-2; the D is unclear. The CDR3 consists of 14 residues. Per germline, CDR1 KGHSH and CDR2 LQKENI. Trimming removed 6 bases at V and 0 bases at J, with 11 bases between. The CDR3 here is CASSRWPSNYGYTF. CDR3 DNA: TGTGCCAGCTCGAGATGGCCCTCTAACTATGGCTACACCTTC.

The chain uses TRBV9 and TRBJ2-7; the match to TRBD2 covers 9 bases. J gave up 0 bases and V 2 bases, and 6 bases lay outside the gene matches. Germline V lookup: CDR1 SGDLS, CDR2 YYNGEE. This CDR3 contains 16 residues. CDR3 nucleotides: TGTGCCAGCAGCGTCGAAGGGACTAGCCCCTCCTACGAGCAGTACTTC. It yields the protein CASSVEGTSPSYEQYF.

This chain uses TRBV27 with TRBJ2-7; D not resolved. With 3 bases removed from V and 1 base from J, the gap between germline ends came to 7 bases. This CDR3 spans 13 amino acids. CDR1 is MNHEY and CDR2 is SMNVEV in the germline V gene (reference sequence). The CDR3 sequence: CASSFGRSYEQYF. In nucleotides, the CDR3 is TGTGCCAGCAGTTTTGGCCGTTCCTACGAGCAGTACTTC.

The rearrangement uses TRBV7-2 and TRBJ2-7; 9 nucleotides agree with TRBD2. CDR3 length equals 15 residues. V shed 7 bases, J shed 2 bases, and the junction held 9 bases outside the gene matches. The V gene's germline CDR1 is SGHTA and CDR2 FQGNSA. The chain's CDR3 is CASKLTSGGTYEQYF. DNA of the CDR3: TGTGCCAGCAAACTCACCAGCGGGGGGACCTACGAGCAGTACTTC.